Listed below are T cell receptor beta chains from one sample, sequenced in a study of CD8+ T cells in alopecia areata. Measured with immunoSEQ multiplex PCR; TCRdb has only the in-frame clones, and not every one. This sample has around 200,000 clones; roughly 61% occur once, and the top ten carry over 9.5%. The specimen comprised CD8+ T cells sorted from blood, sampled at week 24, from a patient treated with tofacitinib. The receptors were gathered from a human donor with alopecia areata. Each CDR3 is given without its conserved first and last residue. The order of the fields is J gene, V gene, D gene, CDR3 protein. D genes are given only for firm matches.

TRBJ2-2 | TRBV13 | TRBD2 | ASSSALAGGNTGELF
TRBJ2-3 | TRBV27 | TRBD2 | ASSLVQRGLARDTQY
TRBJ2-1 | TRBV13 | TRBD2 | ASSSRLAVNNEQF
TRBJ2-5 | TRBV7-6 | TRBD2 | ASSYIAGGLQETQY
TRBJ2-1 | TRBV29-1 | TRBD1 | SVEDPRQGAYNEQF
TRBJ2-2 | TRBV2 | TRBD2 | ASRISGGITGELF
TRBJ2-7 | TRBV9 | - | ASSVAPDNYEQY
TRBJ2-2 | TRBV14 | - | ASSALGVGELF
TRBJ1-1 | TRBV6-5 | - | ASTWGMNTEAF
TRBJ1-2 | TRBV9 | TRBD1 | ASTRTGTYGYT
TRBJ1-5 | TRBV6-1 | TRBD1 | ASSEATGGRQPQH